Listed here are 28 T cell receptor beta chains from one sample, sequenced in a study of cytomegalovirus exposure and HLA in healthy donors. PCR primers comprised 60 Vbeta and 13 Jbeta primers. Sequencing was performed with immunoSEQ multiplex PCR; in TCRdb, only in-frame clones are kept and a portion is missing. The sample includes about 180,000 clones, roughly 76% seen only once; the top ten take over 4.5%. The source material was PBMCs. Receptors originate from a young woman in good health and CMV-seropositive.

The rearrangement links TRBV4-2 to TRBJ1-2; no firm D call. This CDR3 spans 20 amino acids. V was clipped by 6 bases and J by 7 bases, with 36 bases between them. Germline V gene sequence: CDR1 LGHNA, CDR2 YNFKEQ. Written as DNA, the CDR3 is TGTGCCAGCAGTCAGGACGTGTTGGGTTCGAGGGTTGTGCATTTCGTTGGCTACACCTTC. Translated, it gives CASSQDVLGSRVVHFVGYTF.

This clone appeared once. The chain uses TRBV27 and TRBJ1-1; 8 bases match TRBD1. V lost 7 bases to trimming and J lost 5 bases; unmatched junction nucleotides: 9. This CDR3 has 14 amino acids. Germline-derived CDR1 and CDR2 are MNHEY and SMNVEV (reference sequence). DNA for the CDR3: TGTGCCAGCAAAATCCAGGGGGCGGAAACTGAAGCTTTCTTT. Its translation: CASKIQGAETEAFF.

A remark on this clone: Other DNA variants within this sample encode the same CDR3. CDR3 protein: CASSPTRQGALAETQYF. CDR3 coding DNA: TGTGCCAGTAGCCCCACCCGACAGGGGGCTCTTGCGGAGACCCAGTACTTC. V gene TRBV19 combines with J gene TRBJ2-5; the match to TRBD1 covers 10 bases. The CDR3 has 17 residues. The V gene's germline CDR1 is LNHDA and CDR2 SQIVND (reference sequence). V was pared by 6 bases and J by 5 bases, with 15 bases of the junction left unmatched.

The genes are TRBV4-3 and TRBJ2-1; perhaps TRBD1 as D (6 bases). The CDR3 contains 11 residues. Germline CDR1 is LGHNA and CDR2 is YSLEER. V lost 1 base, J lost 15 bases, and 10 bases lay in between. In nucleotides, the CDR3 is TGCGCCAGCAGCCAAGCAGGGGTTACGTTCTTC. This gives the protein CASSQAGVTFF.

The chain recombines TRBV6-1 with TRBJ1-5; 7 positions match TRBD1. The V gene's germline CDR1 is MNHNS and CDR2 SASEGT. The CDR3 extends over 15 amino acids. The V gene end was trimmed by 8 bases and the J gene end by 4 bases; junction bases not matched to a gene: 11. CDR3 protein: CASCPGQLFNQPQHF. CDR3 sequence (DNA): TGTGCCAGCTGCCCGGGACAGCTTTTTAATCAGCCCCAGCATTTT.

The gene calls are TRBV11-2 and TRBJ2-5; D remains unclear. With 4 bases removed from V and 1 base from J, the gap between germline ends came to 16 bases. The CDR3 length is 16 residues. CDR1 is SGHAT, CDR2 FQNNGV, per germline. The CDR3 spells CASSSISGLAQETQYF. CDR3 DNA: TGTGCCAGCAGCTCAATCTCCGGGTTAGCCCAAGAGACCCAGTACTTC.

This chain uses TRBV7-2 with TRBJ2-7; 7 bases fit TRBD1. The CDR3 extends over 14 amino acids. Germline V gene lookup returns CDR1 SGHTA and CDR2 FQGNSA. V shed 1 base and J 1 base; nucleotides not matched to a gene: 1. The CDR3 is CASSLDRGSYEQYF. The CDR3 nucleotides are TGTGCCAGCAGCTTAGACAGGGGTTCCTACGAGCAGTACTTC.

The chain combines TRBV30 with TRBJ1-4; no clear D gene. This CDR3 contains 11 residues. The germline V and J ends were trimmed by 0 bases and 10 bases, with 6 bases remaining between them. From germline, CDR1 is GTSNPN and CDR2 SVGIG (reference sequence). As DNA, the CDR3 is TGTGCCTGGAGTGTACTCGGAAAACTGTTTTTT. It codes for CAWSVLGKLFF. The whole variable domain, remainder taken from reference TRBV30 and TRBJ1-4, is SQTIHQWPATLVQPVGSPLSLECTVEGTSNPNLYWYRQAAGRGLQLLFYSVGIGQISSEVPQNLSASRPQDRQFILSSKKLLLSDSGFYLCAWSVLGKLFFGSGTQLSVL.

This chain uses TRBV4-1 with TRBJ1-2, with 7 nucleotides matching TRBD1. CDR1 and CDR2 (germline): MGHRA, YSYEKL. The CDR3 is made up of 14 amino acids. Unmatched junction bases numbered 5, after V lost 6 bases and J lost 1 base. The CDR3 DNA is TGCGCCAGCAGTCCGACAGGGAGTAACTATGGCTACACCTTC. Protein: CASSPTGSNYGYTF.

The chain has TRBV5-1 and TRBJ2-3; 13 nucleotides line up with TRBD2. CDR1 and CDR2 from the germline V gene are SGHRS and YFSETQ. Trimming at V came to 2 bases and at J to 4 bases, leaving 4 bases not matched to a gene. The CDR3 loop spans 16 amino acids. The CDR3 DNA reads TGCGCCAGCAGCTTACTAGCGGGGGGGCCATCAGATACGCAGTATTTT. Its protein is CASSLLAGGPSDTQYF.

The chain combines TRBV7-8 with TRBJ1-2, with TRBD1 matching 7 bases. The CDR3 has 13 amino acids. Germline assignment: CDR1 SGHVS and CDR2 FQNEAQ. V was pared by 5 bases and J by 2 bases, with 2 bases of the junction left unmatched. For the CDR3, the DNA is TGTGCCAGCAGCCCGGACAGGAACTATGGCTACACCTTC. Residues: CASSPDRNYGYTF.

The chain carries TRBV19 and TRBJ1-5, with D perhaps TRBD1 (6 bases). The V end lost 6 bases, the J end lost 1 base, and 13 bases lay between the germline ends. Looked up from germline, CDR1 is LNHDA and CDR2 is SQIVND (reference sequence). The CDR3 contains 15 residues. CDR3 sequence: CASRFLDRSNQPQHF. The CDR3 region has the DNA TGTGCCAGTAGGTTCTTGGACAGAAGCAATCAGCCCCAGCATTTT.

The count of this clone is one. CDR3 nucleotide sequence: TGTGCCAGCAGTTTGAGTTTTGTGCTAGCGGGACGGACAGATACGCAGTATTTT. Translation: CASSLSFVLAGRTDTQYF. The V and J genes are TRBV27 and TRBJ2-3; 9 bases are a match to TRBD2. Trimming cost V 3 bases and J 3 bases; bases outside gene matches: 13. The CDR3 loop spans 18 amino acids. Germline V lookup: CDR1 MNHEY, CDR2 SMNVEV (reference sequence).

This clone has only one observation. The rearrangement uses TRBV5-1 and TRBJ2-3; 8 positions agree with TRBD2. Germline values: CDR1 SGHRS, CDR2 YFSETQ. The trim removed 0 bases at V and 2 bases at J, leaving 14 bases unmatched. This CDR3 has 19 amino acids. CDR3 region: CASSLEPLNSGAYTDTQYF. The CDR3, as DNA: TGCGCCAGCAGCTTGGAACCCCTTAATAGCGGGGCTTACACAGATACGCAGTATTTT.

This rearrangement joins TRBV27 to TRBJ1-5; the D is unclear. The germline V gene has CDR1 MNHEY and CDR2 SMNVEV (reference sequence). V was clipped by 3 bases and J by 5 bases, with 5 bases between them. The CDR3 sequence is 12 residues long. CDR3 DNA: TGTGCCAGCAGTTTTAGAGATCAGCCCCAGCATTTT. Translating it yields CASSFRDQPQHF.

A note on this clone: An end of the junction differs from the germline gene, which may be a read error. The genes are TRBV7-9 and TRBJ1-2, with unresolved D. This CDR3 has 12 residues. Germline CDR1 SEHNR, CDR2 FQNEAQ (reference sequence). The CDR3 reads CSSSQEGYGYTF. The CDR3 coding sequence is TGTTCCAGCAGCCAGGAGGGCTATGGCTACACCTTC.

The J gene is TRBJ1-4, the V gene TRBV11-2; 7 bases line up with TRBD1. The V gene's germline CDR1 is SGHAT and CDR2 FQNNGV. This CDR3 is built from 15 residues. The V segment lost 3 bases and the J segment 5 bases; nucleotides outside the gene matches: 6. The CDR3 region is CASSLRGTENEKLFF. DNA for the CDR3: TGTGCCAGCAGCTTGAGGGGGACAGAGAATGAAAAACTGTTTTTT.

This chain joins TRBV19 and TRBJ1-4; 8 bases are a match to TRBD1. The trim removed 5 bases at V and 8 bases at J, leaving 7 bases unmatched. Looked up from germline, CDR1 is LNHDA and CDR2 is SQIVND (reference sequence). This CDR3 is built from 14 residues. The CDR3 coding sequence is TGTGCCAGTAGTGTCCAGGGGGCAAGGGAAAAACTGTTTTTT. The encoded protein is CASSVQGAREKLFF.

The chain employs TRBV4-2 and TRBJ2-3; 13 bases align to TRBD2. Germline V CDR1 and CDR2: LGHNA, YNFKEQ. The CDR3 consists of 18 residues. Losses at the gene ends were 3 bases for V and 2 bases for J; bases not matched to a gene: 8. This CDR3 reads CASSQRSGTSGATDTQYF. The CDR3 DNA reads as TGTGCCAGCAGCCAGAGGTCCGGGACTAGCGGGGCCACAGATACGCAGTATTTT.

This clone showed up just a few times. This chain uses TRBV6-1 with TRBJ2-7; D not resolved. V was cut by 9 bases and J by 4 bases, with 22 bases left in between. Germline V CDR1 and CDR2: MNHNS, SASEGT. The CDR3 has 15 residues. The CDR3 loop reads CASRPHRVSGYEQYF. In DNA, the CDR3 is TGTGCCAGTAGGCCCCACAGAGTGTCTGGGTACGAGCAGTACTTC.

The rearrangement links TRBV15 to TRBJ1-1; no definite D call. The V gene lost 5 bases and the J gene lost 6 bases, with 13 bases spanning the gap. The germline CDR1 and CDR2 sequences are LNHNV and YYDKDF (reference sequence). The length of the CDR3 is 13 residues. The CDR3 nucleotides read TGTGCCACCAGCGTAGATCTGGTAGCTGAAGCTTTCTTT. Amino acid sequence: CATSVDLVAEAFF.

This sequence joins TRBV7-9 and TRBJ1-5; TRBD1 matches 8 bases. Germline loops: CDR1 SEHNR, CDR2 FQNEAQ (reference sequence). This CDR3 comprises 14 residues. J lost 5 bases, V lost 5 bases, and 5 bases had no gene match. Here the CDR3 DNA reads TGTGCCAGCAGCGTAGACAGGGGAGATCAGCCCCAGCATTTT. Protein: CASSVDRGDQPQHF.

CDR3 nucleotides: TGTGCCAGCAGCTTCACGACAGGGGGGGGATACGAGCAGTACTTC. Its protein is CASSFTTGGGYEQYF. The V and J genes are TRBV7-2 and TRBJ2-7, with 9 bases aligning to TRBD1. Germline assignment: CDR1 SGHTA and CDR2 FQGNSA. The CDR3 contains 15 residues. V was clipped by 3 bases and J by 4 bases; unmatched bases: 7.

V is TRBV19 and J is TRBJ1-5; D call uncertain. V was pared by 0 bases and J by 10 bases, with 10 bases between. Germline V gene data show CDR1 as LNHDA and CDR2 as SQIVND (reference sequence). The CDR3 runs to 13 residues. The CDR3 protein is CASSIDLESPQHF. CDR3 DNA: TGTGCCAGTAGTATAGATCTGGAGAGCCCCCAGCATTTT.

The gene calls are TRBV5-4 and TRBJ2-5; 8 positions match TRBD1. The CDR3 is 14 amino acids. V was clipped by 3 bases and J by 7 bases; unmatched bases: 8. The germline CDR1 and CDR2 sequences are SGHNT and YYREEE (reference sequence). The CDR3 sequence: CASSSAGTGGTQYF. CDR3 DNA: TGTGCCAGCAGCTCCGCCGGGACAGGCGGGACCCAGTACTTC.

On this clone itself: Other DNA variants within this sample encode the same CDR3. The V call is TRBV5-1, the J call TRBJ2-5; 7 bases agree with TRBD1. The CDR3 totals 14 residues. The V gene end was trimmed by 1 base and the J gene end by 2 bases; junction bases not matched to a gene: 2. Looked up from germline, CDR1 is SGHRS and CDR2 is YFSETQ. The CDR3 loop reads CASSLMGQQETQYF. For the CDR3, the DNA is TGCGCCAGCAGCTTGATGGGACAGCAAGAGACCCAGTACTTC.

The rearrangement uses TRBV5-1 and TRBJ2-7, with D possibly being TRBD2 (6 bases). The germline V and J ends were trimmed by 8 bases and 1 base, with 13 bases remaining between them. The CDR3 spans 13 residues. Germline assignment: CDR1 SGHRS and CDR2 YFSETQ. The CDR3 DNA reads TGCGCCAGTCGACTAGTTGGATCCTACGAGCAGTACTTC. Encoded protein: CASRLVGSYEQYF.

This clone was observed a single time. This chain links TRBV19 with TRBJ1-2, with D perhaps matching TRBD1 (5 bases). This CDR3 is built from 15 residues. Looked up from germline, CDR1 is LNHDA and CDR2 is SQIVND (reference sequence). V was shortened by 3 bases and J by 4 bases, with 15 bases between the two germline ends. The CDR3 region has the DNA TGTGCCAGTAGTATCCAGGGTTTGTCTGGCTATGGCTACACCTTC. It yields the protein CASSIQGLSGYGYTF.